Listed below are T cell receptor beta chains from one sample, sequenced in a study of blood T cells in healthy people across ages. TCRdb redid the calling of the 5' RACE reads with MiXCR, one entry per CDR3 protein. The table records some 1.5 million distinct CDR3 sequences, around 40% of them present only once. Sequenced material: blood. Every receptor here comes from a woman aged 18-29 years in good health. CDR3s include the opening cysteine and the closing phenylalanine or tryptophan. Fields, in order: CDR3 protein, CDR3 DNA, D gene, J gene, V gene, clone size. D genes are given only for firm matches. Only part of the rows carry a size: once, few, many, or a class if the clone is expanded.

CDR3aa: CASRKVGQGTYEQYF
CDR3nt: TGTGCCAGCAGAAAAGTGGGACAGGGTACTTACGAGCAGTACTTC
d_gene: TRBD1
j_gene: TRBJ2-7
v_gene: TRBV7-8
abundance: many

CDR3aa: CASSYYRPSKNIQYF
CDR3nt: TGTGCCAGCAGCTATTACAGGCCCTCCAAAAACATTCAGTACTTC
d_gene: -
j_gene: TRBJ2-4
v_gene: TRBV7-2
abundance: few

CDR3aa: CASSRDRYHGSTIYF
CDR3nt: TGTGCCAGCAGCAGGGACAGATACCATGGAAGCACCATATATTTT
d_gene: TRBD1
j_gene: TRBJ1-3
v_gene: TRBV6-5
abundance: -

CDR3aa: CASRWTASGGATDTQYF
CDR3nt: TGTGCCAGCAGATGGACGGCTAGCGGGGGGGCCACAGATACGCAGTATTTT
d_gene: TRBD2
j_gene: TRBJ2-3
v_gene: TRBV7-2
abundance: -

CDR3aa: CASSPAMNTEAFF
CDR3nt: TGTGCCAGCTCACCTGCTATGAACACTGAAGCTTTCTTT
d_gene: -
j_gene: TRBJ1-1
v_gene: TRBV18
abundance: few

CDR3aa: CSVEQARDTGELFF
CDR3nt: TGCAGCGTTGAGCAAGCCCGGGACACCGGGGAGCTGTTTTTT
d_gene: -
j_gene: TRBJ2-2
v_gene: TRBV29-1
abundance: -

CDR3aa: CVSSRSGTDTSGANVLTF
CDR3nt: TGTGTCAGCAGTCGGTCGGGGACAGATACCTCTGGGGCCAACGTCCTGACTTTC
d_gene: TRBD1
j_gene: TRBJ2-6
v_gene: TRBV14
abundance: few

CDR3aa: CASSSQRETGETQYF
CDR3nt: TGTGCCAGCAGTTCTCAGAGGGAGACAGGAGAGACCCAGTACTTC
d_gene: -
j_gene: TRBJ2-5
v_gene: TRBV12-3/TRBV12-4
abundance: -

CDR3aa: CASSPTLADTQYF
CDR3nt: TGTGCCAGCAGCCCCACGCTAGCGGATACGCAGTATTTT
d_gene: -
j_gene: TRBJ2-3
v_gene: TRBV11-2
abundance: once

CDR3aa: CASSDRDDTEAFF
CDR3nt: TGTGCCAGCAGTGACAGGGATGACACTGAAGCTTTCTTT
d_gene: TRBD1
j_gene: TRBJ1-1
v_gene: TRBV27
abundance: few

CDR3aa: CASSLPGLVVEGELFF
CDR3nt: TGTGCCAGCAGCCTCCCGGGACTTGTGGTCGAGGGGGAGCTGTTTTTT
d_gene: -
j_gene: TRBJ2-2
v_gene: TRBV3-1
abundance: -

CDR3aa: CASSPYRQGAHEQYF
CDR3nt: TGTGCCAGCAGTCCCTACAGACAGGGGGCCCACGAGCAGTACTTC
d_gene: TRBD1
j_gene: TRBJ2-7
v_gene: TRBV28
abundance: -

CDR3aa: CASSFRLAGGFNEQFF
CDR3nt: TGTGCCAGCAGCTTCAGACTAGCGGGAGGGTTCAATGAGCAGTTCTTC
d_gene: TRBD2
j_gene: TRBJ2-1
v_gene: TRBV7-9
abundance: -

CDR3aa: CSVPQLRQAFF
CDR3nt: TGCAGCGTACCACAGTTACGTCAAGCTTTCTTT
d_gene: -
j_gene: TRBJ1-1
v_gene: TRBV29-1
abundance: -

CDR3aa: CASSQAGGGAGKTQYF
CDR3nt: TGTGCCAGCAGCCAAGCGGGGGGTGGGGCTGGGAAGACCCAGTACTTC
d_gene: TRBD2
j_gene: TRBJ2-5
v_gene: TRBV3-1
abundance: few

CDR3aa: CASSPLAGDLDEQFF
CDR3nt: TGTGCCAGCAGCCCACTAGCGGGAGATTTGGATGAGCAGTTCTTC
d_gene: TRBD2
j_gene: TRBJ2-1
v_gene: TRBV4-2
abundance: few

CDR3aa: CASRSTRDRGPNYGYTF
CDR3nt: TGTGCCAGCAGATCTACCCGGGACAGGGGGCCAAACTATGGCTACACCTTC
d_gene: TRBD1
j_gene: TRBJ1-2
v_gene: TRBV12-3/TRBV12-4
abundance: few

CDR3aa: CASSPPSSGSSCNEQFF
CDR3nt: TGTGCCAGCAGTCCCCCCTCTAGCGGCAGCTCCTGCAATGAGCAGTTCTTC
d_gene: TRBD2
j_gene: TRBJ2-1
v_gene: TRBV12-3/TRBV12-4
abundance: -

CDR3aa: CASSEGDVALYEQYF
CDR3nt: TGTGCCAGCAGTGAAGGGGACGTCGCCCTCTACGAGCAGTACTTC
d_gene: -
j_gene: TRBJ2-7
v_gene: TRBV6-1
abundance: few

CDR3aa: CASSQGQFSNQPQHF
CDR3nt: TGCGCCAGCAGCCAGGGACAGTTTAGCAATCAGCCCCAGCATTTT
d_gene: TRBD1
j_gene: TRBJ1-5
v_gene: TRBV4-1
abundance: -

CDR3aa: CASSPGLDIDEQYF
CDR3nt: TGTGCCAGCAGTCCGGGACTAGATATCGACGAGCAGTACTTC
d_gene: TRBD2
j_gene: TRBJ2-7
v_gene: TRBV27
abundance: few

CDR3aa: CASSLEGGFYGYTF
CDR3nt: TGTGCCAGCAGCTTAGAGGGGGGATTCTATGGCTACACCTTC
d_gene: -
j_gene: TRBJ1-2
v_gene: TRBV7-8
abundance: -

CDR3aa: CASSLGGKRAEAFF
CDR3nt: TGTGCCAGCAGTTTGGGGGGGAAGCGGGCTGAAGCTTTCTTT
d_gene: -
j_gene: TRBJ1-1
v_gene: TRBV12-3/TRBV12-4
abundance: few

CDR3aa: CSAREWGAGVSETQYF
CDR3nt: TGCAGTGCTAGAGAGTGGGGGGCAGGGGTCTCAGAGACCCAGTACTTC
d_gene: -
j_gene: TRBJ2-5
v_gene: TRBV20-1
abundance: few

CDR3aa: CATREGNTDTQYF
CDR3nt: TGTGCCACCCGGGAGGGGAACACAGATACGCAGTATTTT
d_gene: TRBD2
j_gene: TRBJ2-3
v_gene: TRBV12-3/TRBV12-4
abundance: many

CDR3aa: CASSPSRPDTQYF
CDR3nt: TGTGCCAGCTCCCCGTCTAGGCCGGATACGCAGTATTTT
d_gene: -
j_gene: TRBJ2-3
v_gene: TRBV18
abundance: few

CDR3aa: CASSLPFTDTQYF
CDR3nt: TGTGCCAGCAGTTTACCGTTCACAGATACGCAGTATTTT
d_gene: -
j_gene: TRBJ2-3
v_gene: TRBV27
abundance: few

CDR3aa: CASGALSGGADTQYF
CDR3nt: TGTGCTAGTGGTGCCCTAAGCGGGGGGGCAGATACGCAGTATTTT
d_gene: TRBD2
j_gene: TRBJ2-3
v_gene: TRBV12-5
abundance: many

CDR3aa: CAINRGLPGQGFFYEQYF
CDR3nt: TGTGCCATCAATAGGGGGTTGCCGGGACAGGGCTTTTTCTACGAGCAGTACTTC
d_gene: TRBD1
j_gene: TRBJ2-7
v_gene: TRBV27
abundance: once

CDR3aa: CSARDPGGITEAFF
CDR3nt: TGCAGTGCTAGAGATCCGGGAGGAATCACTGAAGCTTTCTTT
d_gene: -
j_gene: TRBJ1-1
v_gene: TRBV20-1
abundance: once

CDR3aa: CSAKKGFGADTQYF
CDR3nt: TGCAGTGCCAAGAAGGGGTTCGGGGCAGATACGCAGTATTTT
d_gene: -
j_gene: TRBJ2-3
v_gene: TRBV20-1
abundance: -

CDR3aa: CASSYLAPAAQETQYF
CDR3nt: TGTGCCAGCAGCTACCTCGCTCCCGCAGCCCAAGAGACCCAGTACTTC
d_gene: -
j_gene: TRBJ2-5
v_gene: TRBV2
abundance: -

CDR3aa: CASVARARETQYF
CDR3nt: TGTGCCAGCGTTGCCCGGGCTCGAGAGACCCAGTACTTC
d_gene: -
j_gene: TRBJ2-5
v_gene: TRBV7-8
abundance: -

CDR3aa: CASSQSSGTYEQYF
CDR3nt: TGTGCCAGCAGCCAGTCTAGCGGGACCTACGAGCAGTACTTC
d_gene: TRBD2
j_gene: TRBJ2-7
v_gene: TRBV3-1
abundance: -

CDR3aa: CATSRPRRGNNEQYF
CDR3nt: TGTGCCACCAGCAGACCCCGGCGAGGGAACAATGAGCAGTACTTC
d_gene: -
j_gene: TRBJ2-5
v_gene: TRBV15
abundance: -

CDR3aa: CASSLGRGREETQYF
CDR3nt: TGTGCCAGCAGCTTAGGAAGGGGCAGGGAAGAGACCCAGTACTTC
d_gene: -
j_gene: TRBJ2-5
v_gene: TRBV7-2
abundance: few

CDR3aa: CSARWGDEKLFF
CDR3nt: TGCAGTGCTAGATGGGGTGATGAAAAACTGTTTTTT
d_gene: -
j_gene: TRBJ1-4
v_gene: TRBV20-1
abundance: -

CDR3aa: CAGSESVGNSRYNEQFF
CDR3nt: TGTGCCGGCAGTGAATCGGTCGGGAACTCGCGATACAATGAGCAGTTCTTC
d_gene: -
j_gene: TRBJ2-1
v_gene: TRBV25-1
abundance: -

CDR3aa: CASSRPGSYNEQYF
CDR3nt: TGTGCCAGCAGCCGGCCGGGATCGTACAATGAGCAGTACTTC
d_gene: -
j_gene: TRBJ2-7
v_gene: TRBV3-1
abundance: -

CDR3aa: CASSGGGLAKSYNEQFF
CDR3nt: TGTGCCAGCAGTGGCGGGGGGCTAGCGAAATCCTACAATGAGCAGTTCTTC
d_gene: TRBD2
j_gene: TRBJ2-1
v_gene: TRBV28
abundance: -

CDR3aa: CASRWGGQSYEQYF
CDR3nt: TGTGCCAGCAGATGGGGGGGGCAGAGCTACGAGCAGTACTTC
d_gene: -
j_gene: TRBJ2-7
v_gene: TRBV7-2
abundance: -

CDR3aa: CSIAKGYDEQFF
CDR3nt: TGCAGCATAGCGAAGGGCTACGATGAGCAGTTCTTC
d_gene: -
j_gene: TRBJ2-1
v_gene: TRBV29-1
abundance: -

CDR3aa: CASTGNRSIYEQYF
CDR3nt: TGTGCCAGCACTGGAAACAGGTCGATATATGAGCAGTACTTC
d_gene: -
j_gene: TRBJ2-7
v_gene: TRBV6-5
abundance: -

CDR3aa: CSENLVGNEQFF
CDR3nt: TGCAGCGAAAATCTAGTGGGCAATGAGCAGTTCTTC
d_gene: -
j_gene: TRBJ2-1
v_gene: TRBV29-1
abundance: -

CDR3aa: CASSPGQGFFNEQFF
CDR3nt: TGTGCTAGCAGCCCGGGACAGGGCTTTTTCAATGAGCAGTTCTTC
d_gene: TRBD1
j_gene: TRBJ2-1
v_gene: TRBV7-7
abundance: few

CDR3aa: CASSLALAVNEQFF
CDR3nt: TGCGCCAGCAGCTTGGCACTAGCGGTCAATGAGCAGTTCTTC
d_gene: TRBD2
j_gene: TRBJ2-1
v_gene: TRBV5-1
abundance: many

CDR3aa: CASSLAMGPGELFF
CDR3nt: TGTGCCAGCAGCTTGGCGATGGGTCCCGGGGAGCTGTTTTTT
d_gene: -
j_gene: TRBJ2-2
v_gene: TRBV5-6
abundance: -

CDR3aa: CASSLQGLAGGIQYF
CDR3nt: TGCGCCAGCAGCCTTCAGGGACTAGCGGGAGGAATCCAGTACTTC
d_gene: TRBD2
j_gene: TRBJ2-5
v_gene: TRBV4-3
abundance: -

CDR3aa: CSARILYEQYF
CDR3nt: TGCAGTGCTCGCATCCTCTACGAGCAGTACTTC
d_gene: -
j_gene: TRBJ2-7
v_gene: TRBV20-1
abundance: -

CDR3aa: CASSRLAGTYNEQFF
CDR3nt: TGTGCCAGCAGTCGACTAGCGGGGACCTACAATGAGCAGTTCTTC
d_gene: TRBD2
j_gene: TRBJ2-1
v_gene: TRBV6-4
abundance: few

CDR3aa: CASSPWTDANTEAFF
CDR3nt: TGCGCCAGCAGCCCATGGACAGACGCTAACACTGAAGCTTTCTTT
d_gene: -
j_gene: TRBJ1-1
v_gene: TRBV4-3
abundance: -

CDR3aa: CASSFRDGAYEQYF
CDR3nt: TGTGCCAGCAGTTTCCGGGACGGAGCCTACGAGCAGTACTTC
d_gene: -
j_gene: TRBJ2-7
v_gene: TRBV6-2/TRBV6-3
abundance: -

CDR3aa: CASSQDKGTGGMYF
CDR3nt: TGCGCCAGCAGCCAAGATAAGGGAACCGGGGGGATGTATTTT
d_gene: TRBD2
j_gene: TRBJ2-3
v_gene: TRBV4-3
abundance: many

CDR3aa: CASSLRDRTAGELFF
CDR3nt: TGTGCCAGCAGCTTGCGGGACAGGACCGCCGGGGAGCTGTTTTTT
d_gene: TRBD1
j_gene: TRBJ2-2
v_gene: TRBV5-6
abundance: -

CDR3aa: CASSYGGGSPNNEQYF
CDR3nt: TGTGCCAGCAGTTACGGGGGGGGTTCCCCTAACAATGAGCAGTACTTC
d_gene: TRBD2
j_gene: TRBJ2-7
v_gene: TRBV6-5
abundance: -

CDR3aa: CSVKRRGKNYEQYF
CDR3nt: TGCAGTGTCAAGCGGAGGGGAAAAAACTACGAGCAGTACTTC
d_gene: -
j_gene: TRBJ2-7
v_gene: TRBV20-1
abundance: few

CDR3aa: CSVVIAGWDEQYF
CDR3nt: TGCAGCGTTGTGATAGCGGGGTGGGATGAGCAGTACTTC
d_gene: TRBD2
j_gene: TRBJ2-7
v_gene: TRBV29-1
abundance: -

CDR3aa: CASSQGDRGNYGYTF
CDR3nt: TGTGCCAGCAGCCAAGGGGACAGGGGTAACTATGGCTACACCTTC
d_gene: TRBD1
j_gene: TRBJ1-2
v_gene: TRBV3-1
abundance: few

CDR3aa: CASRGLAGFNEQYF
CDR3nt: TGTGCCAGCAGAGGGCTAGCGGGGTTCAATGAGCAGTACTTC
d_gene: TRBD2
j_gene: TRBJ2-5
v_gene: TRBV27
abundance: -

CDR3aa: CASSLSARLAGGPDTQYF
CDR3nt: TGTGCCAGCAGTTTATCCGCCAGACTAGCGGGAGGGCCAGATACGCAGTATTTT
d_gene: TRBD2
j_gene: TRBJ2-3
v_gene: TRBV27
abundance: few